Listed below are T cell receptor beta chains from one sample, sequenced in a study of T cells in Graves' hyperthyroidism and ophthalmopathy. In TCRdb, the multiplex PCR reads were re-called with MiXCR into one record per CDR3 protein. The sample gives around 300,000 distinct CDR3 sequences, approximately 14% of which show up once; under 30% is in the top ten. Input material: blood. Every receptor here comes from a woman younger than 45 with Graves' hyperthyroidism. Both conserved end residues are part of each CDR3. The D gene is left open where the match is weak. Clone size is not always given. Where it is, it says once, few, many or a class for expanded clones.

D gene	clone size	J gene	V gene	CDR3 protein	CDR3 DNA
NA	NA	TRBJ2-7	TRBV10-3	CAIGGSGEQYF	TGTGCCATCGGAGGGTCGGGGGAGCAGTACTTC
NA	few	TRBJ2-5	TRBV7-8	CASSLSTGTETQYF	TGTGCCAGCAGCTTATCAACAGGGACAGAGACCCAGTACTTC
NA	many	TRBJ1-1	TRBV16	CASSQSRVEAFF	TGTGCCAGCAGCCAATCGAGGGTTGAAGCTTTCTTT
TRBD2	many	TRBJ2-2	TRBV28	CASRRSGRANTGELFF	TGTGCCAGCAGGAGGAGCGGGAGGGCGAACACCGGGGAGCTGTTTTTT
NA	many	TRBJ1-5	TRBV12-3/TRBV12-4	CASNFLGNQPQHF	TGTGCCAGCAATTTTCTCGGCAATCAGCCCCAGCATTTT
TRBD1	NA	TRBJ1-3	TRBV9	CASSEYRGHTIYF	TGTGCCAGCAGCGAATACAGGGGTCACACCATATATTTT
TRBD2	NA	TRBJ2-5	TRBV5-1	CASSLEAGGLVETQYF	TGCGCCAGCAGCTTGGAAGCGGGAGGTCTGGTAGAGACCCAGTACTTC
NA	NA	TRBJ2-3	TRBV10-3	CTISESKEDTQYF	TGTACCATCAGTGAGTCGAAGGAAGATACGCAGTATTTT
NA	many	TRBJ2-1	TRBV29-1	CSDAGAGRNEQFF	TGCAGCGACGCCGGGGCGGGTAGGAATGAGCAGTTCTTC
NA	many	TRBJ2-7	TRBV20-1	CSARDLQGHYEQYF	TGCAGTGCTAGAGACCTCCAGGGGCACTACGAGCAGTACTTC
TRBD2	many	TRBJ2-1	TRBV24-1	CATSDPGLAGETTNEQFF	TGTGCCACCAGTGATCCCGGACTAGCGGGGGAGACCACGAATGAGCAGTTCTTC
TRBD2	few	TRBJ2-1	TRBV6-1	CASSKIRGSGPTSYNEQFF	TGTGCCAGCAGTAAAATTAGGGGTAGCGGGCCCACCTCCTACAATGAGCAGTTCTTC
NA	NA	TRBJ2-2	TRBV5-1	CASSFGGSGTGELFF	TGCGCCAGCAGTTTCGGAGGGAGCGGAACCGGGGAGCTGTTTTTT
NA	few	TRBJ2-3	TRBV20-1	CSAVSGTGSTDTQYF	TGCAGTGCTGTATCCGGGACTGGTAGCACAGATACGCAGTATTTT
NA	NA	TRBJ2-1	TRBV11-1	CASSLRNGAIQFF	TGTGCCAGCAGCTTAAGAAATGGGGCAATACAGTTCTTC
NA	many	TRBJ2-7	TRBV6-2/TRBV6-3	CASSDTGLVYEQYF	TGTGCCAGCAGTGACACAGGACTTGTCTACGAGCAGTACTTC
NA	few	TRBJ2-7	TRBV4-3	CASSQGGVAYEQYF	TGCGCCAGCAGCCAAGGCGGGGTAGCCTACGAGCAGTACTTC
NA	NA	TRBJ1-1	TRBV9	CASSVVQEGTEAFF	TGTGCCAGCAGCGTAGTACAGGAGGGGACTGAAGCTTTCTTT
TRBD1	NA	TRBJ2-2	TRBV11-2	CASMKGAATGELFF	TGTGCCAGCATGAAGGGGGCCGCCACCGGGGAGCTGTTTTTT
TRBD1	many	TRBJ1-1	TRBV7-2	CASSLGGGANTEAFF	TGTGCCAGCAGCTTAGGAGGGGGCGCGAACACTGAAGCTTTCTTT
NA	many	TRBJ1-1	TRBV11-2	CASSLEWNTEAFF	TGTGCCAGCAGCTTAGAATGGAACACTGAAGCTTTCTTT
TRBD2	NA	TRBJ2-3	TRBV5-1	CASRPGTSGITDTQYF	TGCGCCAGCAGGCCCGGGACTAGCGGGATCACAGATACGCAGTATTTT
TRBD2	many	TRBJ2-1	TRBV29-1	CSVGVAGRHNEQFF	TGCAGCGTTGGCGTAGCGGGAAGGCACAATGAGCAGTTCTTC
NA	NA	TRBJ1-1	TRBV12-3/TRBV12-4	CASSLQGRDTEAFF	TGTGCCAGCAGTTTACAGGGGAGAGACACTGAAGCTTTCTTT
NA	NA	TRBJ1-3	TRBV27	CADTRRGNTIYF	TGTGCCGACACAAGGCGTGGAAACACCATATATTTT
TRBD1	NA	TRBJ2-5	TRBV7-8	CASSLGFGQGDQETQYF	TGTGCCAGCAGCTTAGGGTTCGGACAGGGCGACCAGGAGACCCAGTACTTC
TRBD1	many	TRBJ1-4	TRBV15	CATSKNDRVNEKLFF	TGTGCCACCAGCAAAAACGACAGGGTAAACGAAAAACTGTTTTTT
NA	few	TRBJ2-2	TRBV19	CASSIVSSGELFF	TGTGCCAGTAGTATAGTGAGTTCCGGGGAGCTGTTTTTT
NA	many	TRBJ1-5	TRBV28	CASGLQGLSNQPQHF	TGTGCCAGCGGCCTACAGGGCTTGAGCAATCAGCCCCAGCATTTT
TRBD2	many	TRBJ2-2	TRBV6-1	CASSGLAEPGELFF	TGTGCCAGCAGTGGACTAGCGGAACCCGGGGAGCTGTTTTTT
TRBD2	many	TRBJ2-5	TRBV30	CAWKSGTSWETQYF	TGTGCCTGGAAGTCCGGGACTAGCTGGGAGACCCAGTACTTC
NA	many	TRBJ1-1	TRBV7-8	CASSLMVSNTEAFF	TGTGCCAGCAGCTTAATGGTCTCAAACACTGAAGCTTTCTTT
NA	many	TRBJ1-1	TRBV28	CASPPRTVNKGTEAFF	TGTGCCAGCCCCCCCCGGACCGTTAATAAGGGCACTGAAGCTTTCTTT
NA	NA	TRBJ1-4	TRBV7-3	CASSLTSMRGSTTNEKLFF	TGTGCCAGCAGCTTAACTTCCATGAGGGGGAGCACAACTAATGAAAAACTGTTTTTT
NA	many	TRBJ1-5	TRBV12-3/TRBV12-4	CASTLGGQALTQHF	TGTGCCAGCACCCTGGGGGGACAAGCACTAACCCAGCATTTT
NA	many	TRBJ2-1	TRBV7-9	CASSLGAWQGTAVNEQFF	TGTGCCAGCAGCTTAGGCGCCTGGCAGGGGACCGCGGTGAATGAGCAGTTCTTC
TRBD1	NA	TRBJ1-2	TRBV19	CASSSPLGQGIYGYTF	TGTGCCAGTAGTAGCCCGTTGGGACAGGGGATCTATGGCTACACCTTC
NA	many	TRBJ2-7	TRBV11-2	CASSPVGGLGEQYF	TGTGCCAGCAGCCCGGTGGGGGGTCTGGGGGAGCAGTACTTC
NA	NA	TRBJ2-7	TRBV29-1	CSVVTTYEQYF	TGCAGCGTTGTTACGACTTACGAGCAGTACTTC
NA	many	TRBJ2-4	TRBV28	CASSFLRVAKNIQYF	TGTGCCAGCAGTTTCCTCAGGGTAGCCAAAAACATTCAGTACTTC
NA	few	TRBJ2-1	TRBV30	CAWSDGEQFF	TGTGCCTGGAGTGATGGGGAGCAGTTCTTC
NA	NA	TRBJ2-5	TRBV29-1	CSVEEGGIRQETQYF	TGCAGCGTTGAAGAAGGCGGTATTCGCCAAGAGACCCAGTACTTC
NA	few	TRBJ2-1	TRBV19	CASGSGDEQFF	TGTGCCAGTGGTAGCGGAGATGAGCAGTTCTTC
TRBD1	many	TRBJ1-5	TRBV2	CASNRDRGSNQPQHF	TGTGCCAGCAATCGAGACAGGGGAAGCAATCAGCCCCAGCATTTT
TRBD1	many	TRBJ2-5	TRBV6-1	CASSDNRGRGETQYF	TGTGCCAGCAGTGACAACAGGGGGAGAGGAGAGACCCAGTACTTC
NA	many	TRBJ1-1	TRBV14	CASSQGRGQGGEAFF	TGTGCCAGCAGCCAAGGCCGGGGGCAGGGCGGTGAAGCTTTCTTT
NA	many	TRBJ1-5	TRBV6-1	CASRDGTNQPQHF	TGTGCCAGCAGGGACGGCACCAATCAGCCCCAGCATTTT
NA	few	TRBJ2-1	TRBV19	CASSISFSGSYNEQFF	TGTGCCAGTAGCATTAGCTTCTCGGGCTCCTACAATGAGCAGTTCTTC
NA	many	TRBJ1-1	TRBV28	CASSLIGPYTEAFF	TGTGCCAGCAGTCTCATAGGTCCATACACTGAAGCTTTCTTT
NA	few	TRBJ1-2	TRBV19	CATAEVWTSGYTF	TGTGCCACCGCCGAGGTATGGACGAGCGGCTACACCTTC
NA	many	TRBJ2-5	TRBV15	CATSRPQETQYF	TGTGCCACCAGCAGACCCCAAGAGACCCAGTACTTC
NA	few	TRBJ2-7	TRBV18	CASSPQISETGKREAQYF	TGTGCCAGCTCACCACAGATCTCCGAGACAGGGAAACGGGAGGCGCAGTACTTC
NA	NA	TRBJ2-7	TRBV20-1	CSARDGGSYEQYF	TGCAGTGCTAGAGACGGCGGCTCCTACGAGCAGTACTTC
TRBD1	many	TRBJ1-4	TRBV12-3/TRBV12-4	CASSPDRGAGTNEKLFF	TGTGCCAGCAGCCCGGACAGGGGGGCTGGAACTAATGAAAAACTGTTTTTT
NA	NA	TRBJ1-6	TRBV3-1	CASSQVAGRRNSPLHF	TGTGCCAGCAGCCAAGTAGCAGGCCGCAGAAATTCACCCCTCCACTTT
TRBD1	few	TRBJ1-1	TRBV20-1	CSARTGIDTEAFF	TGCAGTGCCCGGACAGGGATTGACACTGAAGCTTTCTTT
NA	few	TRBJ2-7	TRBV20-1	CSAPGQRAITGEQYF	TGCAGTGCCCCAGGACAAAGGGCAATTACGGGAGAGCAGTACTTC
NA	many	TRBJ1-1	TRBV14	CASSQVGSVNTEAFF	TGTGCCAGCAGCCAAGTAGGCTCAGTGAACACTGAAGCTTTCTTT
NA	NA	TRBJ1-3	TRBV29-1	CSVEYPGRSGNTIYF	TGCAGCGTTGAGTATCCAGGGAGATCTGGAAACACCATATATTTT